This record covers a single TCR beta chain. PCR was performed using 60 Vbeta and 13 Jbeta primers. As handled by the study authors: A follow-up analysis tallied 86 million or so unique TCR beta chains, approximately 11 million shared. Generated by immunoSEQ multiplex PCR, the TCRdb table keeps only in-frame clones and is missing some. That table supplies the V and J calls and clone size; D and trimming were determined from the DNA. The data hold about 140,000 clones, with over 60% observed a single time. This entry belongs to a study of cytomegalovirus exposure and HLA in healthy donors. Unmatched junction bases numbered 10, after V lost 4 bases and J lost 1 base. The germline V gene encodes CDR1 MNHEY and CDR2 SMNVEV (reference sequence). The CDR3 contains 17 residues. The donors comprised healthy bone marrow donors.

V is TRBV27 and J is TRBJ1-3; 7 nucleotides agree with TRBD1. Sequenced input: PBMCs. This TCR was recovered from a female donor in good health and CMV-seronegative. CDR3 coding DNA: TGTGCCAGCAGTTCGCGGACAGGCCGACTGTCTGGAAACACCATATATTTT. Amino acids: CASSSRTGRLSGNTIYF.